These 19 T cell receptor beta chains originate from one sample sequenced in a study of cytomegalovirus exposure and HLA in healthy donors. Sequencing was performed with immunoSEQ multiplex PCR; in TCRdb, only in-frame clones are kept and a portion is missing. The sample includes around 120,000 clones, around 90% of them seen just once. Sequencing was done on a sample of PBMCs. These receptors were taken from a woman between 18 and 29 years old in good health and CMV-seronegative.

The V gene is TRBV2, the J gene TRBJ1-4, with TRBD1 matching over 11 bases. There are 14 residues in the CDR3. The junction had 4 bases not matched to a gene; V was cut back by 3 bases and J by 10 bases. Germline V gene data show CDR1 as SNHLY and CDR2 as FYNNEI. This chain's CDR3 is CASSEGTGGGKLFF. The CDR3 coding sequence is TGTGCCAGCAGTGAGGGGACAGGGGGGGGAAAACTGTTTTTT. Full variable domain (outside the CDR3, taken from reference TRBV2 and TRBJ1-4): EPEVTQTPSHQVTQMGQEVILRCVPISNHLYFYWYRQILGQKVEFLVSFYNNEISEKSEIFDDQFSVERPDGSNFTLKIRSTKLEDSAMYFCASSEGTGGGKLFFGSGTQLSVL.

The chain combines TRBV7-9 with TRBJ2-3; D is possibly TRBD2 (7 bases). Trimming pared 5 bases from V and 2 bases from J, leaving 17 bases between. Germline lookup yields CDR1 SEHNR and CDR2 FQNEAQ (reference sequence). The CDR3 covers 16 residues. The CDR3 region is CASSATWGGNTDTQYF. DNA for the CDR3: TGTGCCAGCAGCGCAACATGGGGGGGCAACACAGATACGCAGTATTTT.

The chain uses TRBV2 and TRBJ2-7; the match to TRBD1 covers 9 bases. In germline, CDR1 is SNHLY, CDR2 FYNNEI. V was pared by 11 bases and J by 4 bases, with 3 bases of the junction left unmatched. The CDR3 has 11 residues. CDR3 residues: CACGQGYEQYF. The CDR3 region has the DNA TGTGCCTGCGGACAGGGGTACGAGCAGTACTTC.

This clone was picked up a small number of times. The rearrangement uses TRBV9 and TRBJ1-2; TRBD1 is a possible D gene (5 bases). The germline gives CDR1 SGDLS, CDR2 YYNGEE. CDR3 size: 14 residues. Trimming removed 1 base at V and 2 bases at J, with 9 bases between. As DNA, the CDR3 is TGTGCCAGCAGCGTAAAGGAGGGGAACTATGGCTACACCTTC. It yields the protein CASSVKEGNYGYTF.

This clone was counted once. The chain recombines TRBV7-9 with TRBJ1-1, with D possibly matching TRBD1 (6 bases). The germline V gene encodes CDR1 SEHNR and CDR2 FQNEAQ (reference sequence). This CDR3 contains 15 residues. Trimming removed 5 bases from V and 2 bases from J, with 15 bases in between. CDR3 region: CASSARTERNTEAFF. CDR3 nucleotide sequence: TGTGCCAGCAGCGCCCGGACAGAGAGAAACACTGAAGCTTTCTTT. Full variable domain (rest looked up from reference TRBV7-9 and TRBJ1-1): DTGVSQNPRHKITKRGQNVTFRCDPISEHNRLYWYRQTLGQGPEFLTYFQNEAQLEKSRLLSDRFSAERPKGSFSTLEIQRTEQGDSAMYLCASSARTERNTEAFFGQGTRLTVV.

V usage is TRBV19 and J usage is TRBJ2-7, with D tentatively TRBD2 (5 bases). V was trimmed by 3 bases and J by 2 bases, leaving 5 bases between them. This CDR3 has 12 amino acids. Germline assignment: CDR1 LNHDA and CDR2 SQIVND (reference sequence). CDR3 nucleotide sequence: TGTGCCAGTAGTATCGGGACCTACGAGCAGTACTTC. It is translated as CASSIGTYEQYF.

The chain joins TRBV2 to TRBJ1-1; 7 nucleotides line up with TRBD1. Per the germline V gene, CDR1 is SNHLY and CDR2 is FYNNEI. V shed 5 bases, J shed 4 bases, and the junction held 10 bases outside the gene matches. The CDR3 totals 15 residues. The CDR3 reads CASSPPPGGPTEAFF. The CDR3 nucleotides are TGTGCCAGCAGTCCGCCGCCAGGGGGACCCACTGAAGCTTTCTTT.

This chain uses TRBV28 with TRBJ1-5, with D perhaps TRBD1 (6 bases). Germline CDR1 reads MDHEN; CDR2 reads SYDVKM. Trimming took off 7 bases at V and 4 bases at J, with 14 bases between the two ends. The CDR3 length is 14 residues. CDR3 region: CASKGQTSNQPQHF. For the CDR3, the DNA is TGTGCCAGCAAAGGACAGACGAGTAATCAGCCCCAGCATTTT.

J is TRBJ2-7 and V is TRBV11-2, with 8 bases that match TRBD1. Germline CDR1 and CDR2: SGHAT and FQNNGV. The CDR3 is 17 amino acids. The junction had 13 bases not matched to a gene; V was cut back by 2 bases and J by 4 bases. The chain's CDR3 is CASSLLEPGGLGYEQYF. The CDR3 DNA is TGTGCCAGCAGCTTACTCGAACCAGGGGGCCTCGGGTACGAGCAGTACTTC.

CDR3 nucleotides: TGTGCCAGCAGCGAGACAGGAATGAACACTGAAGCTTTCTTT. As protein: CASSETGMNTEAFF. The chain uses TRBV27 and TRBJ1-1; maybe TRBD1 (6 bases). Per the germline V gene, CDR1 is MNHEY and CDR2 is SMNVEV (reference sequence). Trimming stripped 6 bases from V and 0 bases from J, with 11 bases between. This CDR3 is 14 amino acids long.

The J gene is TRBJ1-2, the V gene TRBV13, with 7 positions matching TRBD1. This CDR3 region has 16 residues. V gave up 5 bases and J gave up 5 bases; unmatched junction bases: 14. Germline lookup yields CDR1 PRHDT and CDR2 FYEKMQ (reference sequence). The CDR3 protein is CASSRPPGQRSYGYTF. The CDR3 DNA reads as TGTGCCAGCAGCAGACCCCCGGGACAGAGATCTTATGGCTACACCTTC.

The gene calls are TRBV28 and TRBJ2-7; tentatively, D is TRBD1 (6 bases). This CDR3 contains 14 residues. Trimming pared 3 bases from V and 6 bases from J, leaving 15 bases between. CDR1 and CDR2 from the germline V gene are MDHEN and SYDVKM. The CDR3 loop is CASSLRQGLSEQYF. The CDR3 DNA reads TGTGCCAGCAGTTTGAGGCAGGGGCTGAGCGAGCAGTACTTC.

The CDR3 loop reads CASSLRTGENQPQHF. As DNA, the CDR3 is TGTGCCAGCTCATTACGGACAGGGGAAAATCAGCCCCAGCATTTT. This rearrangement joins TRBV18 to TRBJ1-5; the match to TRBD1 covers 9 bases. This CDR3 is 15 amino acids long. Trimming took 5 bases from V and 4 from J; bases not matched to a gene: 6. In germline, CDR1 is KGHSH, CDR2 LQKENI.

The chain recombines TRBV7-2 with TRBJ1-6, with D maybe TRBD1 (6 bases). CDR1 and CDR2 (germline): SGHTA, FQGNSA. CDR3 length equals 16 residues. Trimming left V 3 bases short and J 4 bases short, with 13 bases between. This chain's CDR3 is CASSFDRSLYNSPLHF. The CDR3 DNA sequence: TGTGCCAGCAGCTTCGACAGGTCCCTGTATAATTCACCCCTCCACTTT.

This rearrangement joins TRBV25-1 to TRBJ2-3, with 13 bases that match TRBD2. With 4 bases clipped from V and 2 bases from J, the junction kept 6 bases outside the gene matches. CDR1 and CDR2 from the germline V gene are MGHDK and SYGVNS. This CDR3 comprises 17 residues. Here the CDR3 DNA reads TGTGCCAGCAGTGGCAGTGGACTAGCGGGGGTCACAGATACGCAGTATTTT. This translates into CASSGSGLAGVTDTQYF.

The V call is TRBV7-2, the J call TRBJ2-5; 8 bases agree with TRBD2. The CDR3 is made up of 15 amino acids. The trim removed 5 bases at V and 5 bases at J, leaving 10 bases unmatched. The germline CDR1 and CDR2 sequences are SGHTA and FQGNSA. Here the CDR3 reads CASSMTGTSGETQYF. The CDR3 DNA reads as TGTGCCAGCAGCATGACCGGGACTAGTGGCGAGACCCAGTACTTC.

The chain has TRBV9 and TRBJ1-2, with no clear D. Trimming took 3 bases from V and 8 from J, leaving 5 bases between them. Germline assignment: CDR1 SGDLS and CDR2 YYNGEE. There are 10 residues in the CDR3. CDR3 protein: CASSGAGYTF. CDR3 in DNA: TGTGCCAGCAGCGGGGCGGGCTACACCTTC.

This clone came up once. The chain uses TRBV9 and TRBJ2-2; 11 nucleotides match TRBD2. V shed 4 bases, J shed 5 bases, and the junction held 7 bases outside the gene matches. This CDR3 has 16 residues. Germline V gene data show CDR1 as SGDLS and CDR2 as YYNGEE. The CDR3 reads CASSPRTSGFTGELFF. For the CDR3, the DNA is TGTGCCAGCAGCCCAAGGACTAGCGGGTTTACCGGGGAGCTGTTTTTT.

The chain links TRBV6-6 to TRBJ2-7; 7 bases fit TRBD1. CDR3 length equals 15 residues. Germline lookup yields CDR1 MNHNY and CDR2 SVGAGI (reference sequence). V shed 2 bases, J shed 2 bases, and the junction held 6 bases outside the gene matches. The CDR3 here is CASSYTRQGTYEQYF. CDR3 coding DNA: TGTGCCAGCAGTTACACGCGACAGGGAACCTACGAGCAGTACTTC.